This T cell receptor beta chain appears in the sequencing data of a study of blood T cell repertoires in COVID-19. Study details: The analysed material was cDNA or gDNA that came from T cells, B-cell-depleted T cells, or PBMCs.

Germline CDR1 reads MNHEY; CDR2 reads SMNVEV (reference sequence). Trimming took 2 bases from V and 1 from J; bases not matched to a gene: 9. The CDR3 contains 18 residues. Participant reports of clinical history set cohort assignment. Resolution of symptoms, clearance, or two negative PCRs was present in recovered Cohort 3 donors. TCRdb's copy holds only in-frame clones and misses some; the assay was immunoSEQ multiplex PCR. Among around 200,000 clones listed, more than 80% were seen once. The chain combines TRBV27 with TRBJ1-4, with 8 bases lining up with TRBD1. Sequenced material: PBMCs or T cells enriched from blood (not recorded which). This TCR came from a middle-aged man who had recovered from COVID-19. CDR3 in amino acids: CASSLKGTGALTNEKLFF. CDR3 DNA: TGTGCCAGCAGTTTAAAGGGGACAGGAGCGTTAACTAATGAAAAACTGTTTTTT.